The following is a T cell receptor beta chain sequence with its context. This clonotype was observed a handful of times. Its antigen is currently not known. The record has no base qualities; no much larger clone is one base away. Libraries were made using 5' RACE. Data came from an Illumina HiSeq 2500. A second PCR of about 6 to 11 cycles was run with a J-beta primer mix and a sample-barcoded 5' primer. Each TCR beta cDNA molecule received a unique molecular identifier from a template-switch 5' adaptor carrying 12 random nucleotides. Each sample yielded at least 3 million CDR3-containing paired-end reads. First-strand cDNA synthesis was performed from all RNA using the Mint cDNA synthesis kit, with priming by a TRBC-specific oligonucleotide. Following uracil-DNA glycosylase treatment, all cDNA underwent a first 18-cycle PCR with the universal primers M1SS and BC2_uni_R. In the paper's pipeline: Each sample was normalized by randomly selecting 1 million high-quality reads, each carrying a distinct molecular identifier. Reads with shared molecular identifiers were discarded instead of being binned into consensus sequences. MiTCR, with a Q25 quality threshold and the strictest error-elimination algorithm, was used for CDR3 identification, clonotype clustering and error correction. A nonparametric unseen species model with Euler transformation was used to estimate a lower bound on total TCR beta diversity. TCRdb reanalyzed the raw reads on its own, using fastp at Q25 for trimming and MiXCR for clone calling, and kept in-frame beta chains. All rows with the same CDR3 protein become a single entry with the most common DNA and genes. V and J calls and clone size were set by TCRdb, not the authors. The sample has around 820,000 distinct CDR3 sequences on record, 25% of them singletons. In total, the top ten clones hold approximately 4% of the sample.

The data derive from a study of blood T cells in healthy people across ages (dated by TCRdb to 2014 to 2015). About the full investigation: In model experiments, template switching captured about one uniquely barcoded TCR beta cDNA molecule for every two T cells. Donors were grouped into four age groups: young (average roughly 17 years), middle-aged (under 40), aged (approximately 67) and long-lived (just over 80). For two donors (one aged 18 to 29 and one aged 80 or older), the study analyzed two additional independent replicas of 1 million unique cDNA reads from the same blood draw. Using deep sequencing normalized with unique cDNA molecular identifiers, the study measured how TCR beta repertoire diversity changes with age. What the research found in general, with its limitations: Because profiling used bulk unsorted PBMCs, naive and antigen-experienced compartments could not be compared conclusively. Compared with the aged group, the long-lived group had more naive CD4+ T cells, fewer expanded clones and increased TCR diversity, suggesting age selection. As age increased, observed TCR beta diversity per million T cells dropped in a roughly linear way, and a significant reduction was already evident by age 40. A strong correlation was found between observed TCR beta diversity and the percentage of naive T cells measured by flow cytometry. Total diversity estimates from one million sequenced T cells were considered lower bounds and underestimates. The CMV infection status of donors was not known, potentially confounding age-related changes in expanded clonotypes.

Systemically healthy Caucasian individuals from Russia, 35 to 50 in total and aged roughly 6 to 90 years, were included as donors. Roughly 9 milliliters of peripheral blood were drawn from each donor into EDTA-treated Vacutainer tubes. Ficoll-Paque density-gradient centrifugation was used to isolate PBMCs, with at least 6.5 million per sample. Total RNA, at least 6 micrograms per sample, was extracted from PBMCs with Trizol reagent. For every donor, flow cytometry on a PBMC aliquot measured the percentage of naive CD45RAhigh/CD27high T cells. CDR1 and CDR2, looked up from the germline V gene, are SGHDN and FVKESK. Inclusive of the bounding cysteine and phenylalanine, the CDR3 is 14 residues long. Only the CDR3 portion is preserved as DNA: 42 bases, with reading frame beginning at the first base. V was cut back by 3 bases and J by 1 base, leaving a gap of 6 bases between them. This sample also appeared in a second study, on T cells of mothers and their children. That second publication adds: Nine systemically healthy Caucasian individuals, comprising three mothers and their six children, were included as donors. cDNA synthesis consumed the entire amount of extracted RNA, loaded at around 1.5 ug RNA in each 15 ul reaction. In the second PCR, sample barcodes and 2-4 random nucleotides were introduced via the M1S primer. Over 9.5 million TCR beta CDR3 reads were obtained for each mother, and 2.5 million to 3 million reads were obtained for each child. TCR recombination output is similarly shaped by thymic selection in related and unrelated pairs, with a minor effect exerted by inherited differences. Normalized repertoire overlap was always slightly but never significantly higher in related than unrelated mother-child pairs. No persistent microchimeric T cell clones were found, with a detection sensitivity of 85 to 100 clones per million clonotypes. To look for features that set related mother-child pairs apart from unrelated individuals, the researchers ran deep NGS to compare the TCR beta repertoires of mothers and children. Mothers averaged roughly 36 +/- 4 years of age and children averaged roughly 10 +/- 4 years. After adapters were ligated using NEBNext reagents, the libraries underwent 100+100 nt paired-end sequencing on an Illumina HiSeq 2000. To prevent cross-contamination, the mother and child libraries were prepared a month apart and were sequenced in separate runs. For each donor, somewhere between about 450,000 and 2,200,000 distinct TCR beta clonotypes were identified. Naive TCR beta clonotypes were estimated from low-frequency clonotypes matched to each donor's FACS-determined naive share, without sorting.

The source of this sequence is a boy aged 5-17 years in good health. Here the chain combines TRBV14 and TRBJ2-2, with the D gene call left open. Sequences were obtained from blood. The bases are TGTGCCAGCAGCCAGTGGCAGAACACCGGGGAGCTGTTTTTT. This sequence encodes CASSQWQNTGELFF.